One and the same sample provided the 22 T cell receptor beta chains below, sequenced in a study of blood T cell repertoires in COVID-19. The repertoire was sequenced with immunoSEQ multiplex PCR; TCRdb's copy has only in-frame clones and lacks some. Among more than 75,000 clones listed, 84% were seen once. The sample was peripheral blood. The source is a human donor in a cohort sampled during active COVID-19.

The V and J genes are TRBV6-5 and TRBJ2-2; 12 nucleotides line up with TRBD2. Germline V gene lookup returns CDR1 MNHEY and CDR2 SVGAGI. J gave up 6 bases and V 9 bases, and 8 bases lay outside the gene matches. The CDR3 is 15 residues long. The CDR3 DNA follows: TGTGCCAGTACCCTAGCGGGGGGGCGCTCCGGGGAGCTGTTTTTT. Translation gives CASTLAGGRSGELFF.

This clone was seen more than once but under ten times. The CDR3 coding sequence is TGTGCCATCAGCAGGGCTAGCGGGGGGGAAACCTACGAGCAGTACTTC. Translated, it gives CAISRASGGETYEQYF. This sequence joins TRBV10-3 and TRBJ2-7; TRBD2 matches 12 bases. The junction had 8 bases not matched to a gene; V was cut back by 6 bases and J by 2 bases. The CDR3 is made up of 16 amino acids. The V gene's germline CDR1 is ENHRY and CDR2 SYGVKD.

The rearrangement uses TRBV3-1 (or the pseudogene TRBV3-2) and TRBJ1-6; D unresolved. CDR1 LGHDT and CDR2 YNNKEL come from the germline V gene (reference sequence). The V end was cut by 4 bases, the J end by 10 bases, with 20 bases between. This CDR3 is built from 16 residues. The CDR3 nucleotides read TGTGCCAGCAGCCCCTCCGGGGTAACGCGACGGTCACCCCTCCACTTT. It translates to CASSPSGVTRRSPLHF.

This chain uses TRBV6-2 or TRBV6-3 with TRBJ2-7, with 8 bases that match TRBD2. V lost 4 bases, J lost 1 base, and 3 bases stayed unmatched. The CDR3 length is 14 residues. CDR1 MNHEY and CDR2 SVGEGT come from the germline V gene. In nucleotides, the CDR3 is TGTGCCAGCAGTTCCCAGCGGGGGTCCTACGAGCAGTACTTC. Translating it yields CASSSQRGSYEQYF.

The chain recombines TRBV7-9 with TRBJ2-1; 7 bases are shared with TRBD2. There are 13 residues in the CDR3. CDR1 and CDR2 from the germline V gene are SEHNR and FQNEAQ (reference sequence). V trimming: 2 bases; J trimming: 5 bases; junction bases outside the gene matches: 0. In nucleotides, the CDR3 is TGTGCCAGCAGCTTACTAGCGGACAATGAGCAGTTCTTC. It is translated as CASSLLADNEQFF.

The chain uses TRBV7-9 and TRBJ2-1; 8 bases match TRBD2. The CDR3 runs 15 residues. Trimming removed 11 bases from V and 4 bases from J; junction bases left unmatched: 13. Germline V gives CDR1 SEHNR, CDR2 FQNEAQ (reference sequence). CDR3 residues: CAGDLGRGGYNEQFF. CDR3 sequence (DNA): TGTGCCGGCGACCTGGGCCGGGGGGGGTACAATGAGCAGTTCTTC.

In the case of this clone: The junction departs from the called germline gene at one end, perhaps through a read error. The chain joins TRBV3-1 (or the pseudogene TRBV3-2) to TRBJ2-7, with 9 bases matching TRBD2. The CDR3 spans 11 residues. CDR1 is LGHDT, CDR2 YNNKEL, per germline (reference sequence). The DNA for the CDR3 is TGTGCCAGCAGCCAAGGAGGGACTAGCTTCTTC. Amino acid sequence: CASSQGGTSFF.

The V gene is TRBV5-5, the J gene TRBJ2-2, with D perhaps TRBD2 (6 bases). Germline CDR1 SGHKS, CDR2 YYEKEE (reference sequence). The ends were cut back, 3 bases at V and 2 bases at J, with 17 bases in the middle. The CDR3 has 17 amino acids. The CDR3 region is CASSSPEEGFNTGELFF. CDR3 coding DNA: TGTGCCAGCAGCTCCCCCGAGGAGGGGTTTAACACCGGGGAGCTGTTTTTT.

The CDR3 sequence: CASCQGLDRGTNTGELFF. DNA for the CDR3: TGTGCCAGCTGTCAGGGGTTAGACAGGGGGACGAACACCGGGGAGCTGTTTTTT. The rearrangement joins TRBV2 to TRBJ2-2; TRBD1 matches at 9 bases. Germline V gene lookup returns CDR1 SNHLY and CDR2 FYNNEI. After removal of 8 bases from V and 0 bases from J, the junction contained 13 bases not matched to a gene. This CDR3 region has 18 residues. Drawing the rest from reference TRBV2 and TRBJ2-2, the complete variable domain is EPEVTQTPSHQVTQMGQEVILRCVPISNHLYFYWYRQILGQKVEFLVSFYNNEISEKSEIFDDQFSVERPDGSNFTLKIRSTKLEDSAMYFCASCQGLDRGTNTGELFFGEGSRLTVL.

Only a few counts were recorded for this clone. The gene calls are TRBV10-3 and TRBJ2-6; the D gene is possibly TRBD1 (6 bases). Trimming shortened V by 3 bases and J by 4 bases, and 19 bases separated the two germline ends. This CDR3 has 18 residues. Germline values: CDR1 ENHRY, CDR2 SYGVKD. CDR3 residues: CAISDPQGPFSGANVLTF. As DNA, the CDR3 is TGTGCCATCAGTGACCCACAGGGACCTTTTTCGGGGGCCAACGTCCTGACTTTC.

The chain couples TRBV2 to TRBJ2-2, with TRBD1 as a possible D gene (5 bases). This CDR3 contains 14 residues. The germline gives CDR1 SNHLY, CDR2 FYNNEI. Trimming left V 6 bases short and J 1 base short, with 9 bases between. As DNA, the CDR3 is TGTGCCAGCAGCCTCGACAGGAACACCGGGGAGCTGTTTTTT. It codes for CASSLDRNTGELFF.

Written as DNA, the CDR3 is TGTGCCAGCAGTGGGCACGGCGCGGGGAACACTGAAGCTTTCTTT. This codes for CASSGHGAGNTEAFF. The V call is TRBV25-1, the J call TRBJ1-1, with D unresolved. The V gene's germline CDR1 is MGHDK and CDR2 SYGVNS. V was shortened by 4 bases and J by 1 base, with 13 bases between the two germline ends. The CDR3 consists of 15 residues.

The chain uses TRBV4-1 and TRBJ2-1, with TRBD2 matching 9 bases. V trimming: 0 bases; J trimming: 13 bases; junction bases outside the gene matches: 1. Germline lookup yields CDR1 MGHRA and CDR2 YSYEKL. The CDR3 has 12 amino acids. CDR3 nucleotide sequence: TGCGCCAGCAGCCAAGAGGGGACTAGCCAGTTCTTC. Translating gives CASSQEGTSQFF.

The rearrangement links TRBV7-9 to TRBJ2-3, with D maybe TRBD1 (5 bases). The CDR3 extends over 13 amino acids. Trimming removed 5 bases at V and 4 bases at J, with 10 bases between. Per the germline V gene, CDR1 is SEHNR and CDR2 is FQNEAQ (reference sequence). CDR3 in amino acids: CASSQGWADTQYF. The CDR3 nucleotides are TGTGCCAGCAGCCAGGGCTGGGCAGATACGCAGTATTTT.

The chain's CDR3 is CASSPYGQGGRQPQHF. The CDR3 DNA sequence: TGTGCCAGCAGTCCCTACGGACAGGGCGGTCGTCAGCCCCAGCATTTT. The chain links TRBV28 to TRBJ1-5; 8 positions agree with TRBD1. Trimming cost V 5 bases and J 6 bases; bases outside gene matches: 12. The germline CDR1 and CDR2 sequences are MDHEN and SYDVKM. The CDR3 has 16 residues.

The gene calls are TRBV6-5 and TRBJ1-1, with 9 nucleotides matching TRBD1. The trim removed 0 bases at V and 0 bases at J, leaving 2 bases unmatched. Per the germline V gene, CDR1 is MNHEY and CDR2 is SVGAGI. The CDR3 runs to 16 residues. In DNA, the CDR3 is TGTGCCAGCAGTTACTCTAGACAGGGGGTGAACACTGAAGCTTTCTTT. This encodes CASSYSRQGVNTEAFF.

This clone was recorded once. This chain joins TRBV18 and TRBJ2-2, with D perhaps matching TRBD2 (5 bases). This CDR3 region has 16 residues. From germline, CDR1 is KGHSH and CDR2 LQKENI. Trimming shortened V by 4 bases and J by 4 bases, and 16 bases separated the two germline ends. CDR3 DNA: TGTGCCAGCTCACAGACTGTCAGCGGTGTCACCGGGGAGCTGTTTTTT. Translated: CASSQTVSGVTGELFF. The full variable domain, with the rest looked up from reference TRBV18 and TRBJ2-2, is NAGVMQNPRHLVRRRGQEARLRCSPMKGHSHVYWYRQLPEEGLKFMVYLQKENIIDESGMPKERFSAEFPKEGPSILRIQQVVRGDSAAYFCASSQTVSGVTGELFFGEGSRLTVL.

CDR3 amino acids: CASSLLGGGNSPLHF. CDR3 coding DNA: TGTGCCAGCAGCTTACTTGGGGGCGGCAATTCACCCCTCCACTTT. The rearrangement links TRBV7-2 to TRBJ1-6, with D maybe TRBD1 (6 bases). Trimming cost V 2 bases and J 7 bases, with 12 bases left between them. Germline V CDR1 and CDR2: SGHTA, FQGNSA. The CDR3 contains 15 residues.

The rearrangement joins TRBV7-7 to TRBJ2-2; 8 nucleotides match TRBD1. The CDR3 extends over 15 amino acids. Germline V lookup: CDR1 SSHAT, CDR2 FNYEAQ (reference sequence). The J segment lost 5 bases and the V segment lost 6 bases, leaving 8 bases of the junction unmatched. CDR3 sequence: CASSVGQGRTGELFF. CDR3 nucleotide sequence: TGTGCCAGCAGTGTCGGACAGGGTCGGACCGGGGAGCTGTTTTTT.

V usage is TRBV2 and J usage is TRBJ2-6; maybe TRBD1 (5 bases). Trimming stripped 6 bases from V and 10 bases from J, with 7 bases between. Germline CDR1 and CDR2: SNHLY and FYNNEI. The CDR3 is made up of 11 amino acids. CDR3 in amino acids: CASRAGNVLTF. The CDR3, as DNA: TGTGCCAGCAGGGCAGGGAACGTCCTGACTTTC.

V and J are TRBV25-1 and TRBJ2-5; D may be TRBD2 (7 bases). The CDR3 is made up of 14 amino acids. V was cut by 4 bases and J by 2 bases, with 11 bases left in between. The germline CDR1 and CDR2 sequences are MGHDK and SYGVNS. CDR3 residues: CASSGKGGQETQYF. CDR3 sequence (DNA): TGTGCCAGCAGTGGGAAGGGGGGGCAAGAGACCCAGTACTTC.

CDR3: CASSFGGSYGYTF. CDR3 nucleotide sequence: TGTGCCAGCAGCTTTGGGGGCTCCTATGGCTACACCTTC. The chain carries TRBV7-9 and TRBJ1-2, with D possibly TRBD1 on 6 matching bases. V dropped 3 bases and J dropped 4 bases, with 9 bases sitting between them. This CDR3 contains 13 residues. CDR1 is SEHNR, CDR2 FQNEAQ, per germline (reference sequence).